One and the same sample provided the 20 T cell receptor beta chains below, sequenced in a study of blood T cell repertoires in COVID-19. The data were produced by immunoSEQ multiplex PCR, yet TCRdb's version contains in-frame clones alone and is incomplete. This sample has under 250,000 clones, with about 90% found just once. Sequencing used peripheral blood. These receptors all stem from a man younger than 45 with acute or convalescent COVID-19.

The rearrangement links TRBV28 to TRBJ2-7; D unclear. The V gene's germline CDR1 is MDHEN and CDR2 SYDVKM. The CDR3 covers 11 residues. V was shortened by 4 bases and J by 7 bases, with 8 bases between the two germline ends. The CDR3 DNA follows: TGTGCCAGCAGTTCCCCGCAGGAGCAGTACTTC. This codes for CASSSPQEQYF.

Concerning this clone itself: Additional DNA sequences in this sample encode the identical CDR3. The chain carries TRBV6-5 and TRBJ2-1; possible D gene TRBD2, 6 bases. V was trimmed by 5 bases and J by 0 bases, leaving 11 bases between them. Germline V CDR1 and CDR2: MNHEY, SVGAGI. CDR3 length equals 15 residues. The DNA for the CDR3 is TGTGCCAGCAGTCCCCGGGGGTCCTCCTACAATGAGCAGTTCTTC. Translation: CASSPRGSSYNEQFF.

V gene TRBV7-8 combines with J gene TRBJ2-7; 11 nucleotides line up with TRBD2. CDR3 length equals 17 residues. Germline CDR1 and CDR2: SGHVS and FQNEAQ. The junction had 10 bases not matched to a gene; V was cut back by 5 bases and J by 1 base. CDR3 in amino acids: CASSIGLAGSFSYEQYF. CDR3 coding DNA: TGTGCCAGCAGCATTGGACTAGCGGGCTCCTTTTCCTACGAGCAGTACTTC.

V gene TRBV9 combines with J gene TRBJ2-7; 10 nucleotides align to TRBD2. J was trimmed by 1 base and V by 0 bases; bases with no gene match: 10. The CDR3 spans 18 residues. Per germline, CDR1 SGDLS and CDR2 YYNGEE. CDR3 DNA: TGTGCCAGCAGCGTAGGAGTGGGTTGGACTAGCGGATCCTACGAGCAGTACTTC. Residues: CASSVGVGWTSGSYEQYF. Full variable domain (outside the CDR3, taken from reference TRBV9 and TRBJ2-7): DSGVTQTPKHLITATGQRVTLRCSPRSGDLSVYWYQQSLDQGLQFLIQYYNGEERAKGNILERFSAQQFPDLHSELNLSSLELGDSALYFCASSVGVGWTSGSYEQYFGPGTRLTVT.

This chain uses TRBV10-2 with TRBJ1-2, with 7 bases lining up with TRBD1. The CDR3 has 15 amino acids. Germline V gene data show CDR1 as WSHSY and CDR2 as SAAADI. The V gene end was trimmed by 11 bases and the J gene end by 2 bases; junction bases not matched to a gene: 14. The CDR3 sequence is CACQDAGTVNYGYTF. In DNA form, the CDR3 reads TGCGCCTGTCAAGACGCCGGGACAGTGAACTATGGCTACACCTTC.

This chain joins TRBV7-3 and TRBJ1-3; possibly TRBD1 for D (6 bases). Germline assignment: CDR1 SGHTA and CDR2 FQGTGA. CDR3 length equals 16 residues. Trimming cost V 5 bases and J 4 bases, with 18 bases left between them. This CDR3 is CASSNRGRGAGNTIYF. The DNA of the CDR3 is TGTGCCAGCAGCAACCGCGGCAGGGGAGCAGGAAACACCATATATTTT. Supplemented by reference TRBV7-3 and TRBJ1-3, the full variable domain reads GAGVSQTPSNKVTEKGKYVELRCDPISGHTALYWYRQSLGQGPEFLIYFQGTGAADDSGLPNDRFFAVRPEGSVSTLKIQRTERGDSAVYLCASSNRGRGAGNTIYFGEGSWLTVV.

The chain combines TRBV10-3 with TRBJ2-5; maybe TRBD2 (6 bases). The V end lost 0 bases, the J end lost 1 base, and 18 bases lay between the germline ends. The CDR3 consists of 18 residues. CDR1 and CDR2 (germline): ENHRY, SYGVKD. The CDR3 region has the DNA TGTGCCATCAGTGAGTCGCGCCAGCGACTAGGGTCCCAAGAGACCCAGTACTTC. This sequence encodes CAISESRQRLGSQETQYF.

The CDR3 sequence: CASSPRTAYGYTF. Here the CDR3 DNA reads TGTGCCAGCAGCCCAAGGACAGCCTATGGCTACACCTTC. This chain uses TRBV7-9 with TRBJ1-2; maybe TRBD1 (6 bases). The CDR3 sequence is 13 residues long. Trimming cost V 5 bases and J 4 bases, with 11 bases left between them. Germline assignment: CDR1 SEHNR and CDR2 FQNEAQ (reference sequence).

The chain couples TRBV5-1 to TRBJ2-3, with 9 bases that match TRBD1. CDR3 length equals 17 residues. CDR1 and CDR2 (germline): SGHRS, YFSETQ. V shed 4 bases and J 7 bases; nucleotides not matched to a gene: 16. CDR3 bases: TGCGCCAGCAGCCTGGATGGTGGGACAGGGCATCGGAATACGCAGTATTTT. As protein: CASSLDGGTGHRNTQYF. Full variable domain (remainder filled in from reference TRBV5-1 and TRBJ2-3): KAGVTQTPRYLIKTRGQQVTLSCSPISGHRSVSWYQQTPGQGLQFLFEYFSETQRNKGNFPGRFSGRQFSNSRSEMNVSTLELGDSALYLCASSLDGGTGHRNTQYFGPGTRLTVL.

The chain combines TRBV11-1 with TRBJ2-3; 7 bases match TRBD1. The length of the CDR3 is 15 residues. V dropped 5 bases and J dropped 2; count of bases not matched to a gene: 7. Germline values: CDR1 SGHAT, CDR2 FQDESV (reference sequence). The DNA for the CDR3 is TGTGCCAGCAGCATACAGGGGCGACACACAGATACGCAGTATTTT. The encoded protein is CASSIQGRHTDTQYF.

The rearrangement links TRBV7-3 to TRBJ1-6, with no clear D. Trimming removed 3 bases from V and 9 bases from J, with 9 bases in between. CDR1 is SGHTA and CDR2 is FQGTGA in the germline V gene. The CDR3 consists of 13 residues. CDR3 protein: CASSFNRGSPLHF. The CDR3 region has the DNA TGTGCCAGCAGCTTTAACCGGGGTTCACCCCTCCACTTT.

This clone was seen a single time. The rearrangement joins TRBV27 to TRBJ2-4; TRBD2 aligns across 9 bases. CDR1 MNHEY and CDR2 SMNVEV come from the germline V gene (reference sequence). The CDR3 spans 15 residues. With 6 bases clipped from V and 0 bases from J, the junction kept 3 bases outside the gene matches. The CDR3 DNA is TGTGCCAGCAGAAAGCGGGAGGAAGCCAAAAACATTCAGTACTTC. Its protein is CASRKREEAKNIQYF.

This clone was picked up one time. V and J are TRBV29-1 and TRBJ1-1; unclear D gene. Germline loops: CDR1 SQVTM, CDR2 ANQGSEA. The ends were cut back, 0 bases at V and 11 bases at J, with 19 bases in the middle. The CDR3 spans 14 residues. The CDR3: CSVEDVGVGAFAFF. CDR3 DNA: TGCAGCGTTGAAGACGTAGGTGTTGGAGCGTTCGCTTTCTTT.

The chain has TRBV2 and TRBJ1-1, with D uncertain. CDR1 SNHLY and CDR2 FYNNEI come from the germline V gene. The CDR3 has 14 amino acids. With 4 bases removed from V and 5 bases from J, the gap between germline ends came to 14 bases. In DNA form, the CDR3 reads TGTGCCAGCAGTGGGACTCTCTCCGCAACTGAAGCTTTCTTT. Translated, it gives CASSGTLSATEAFF.

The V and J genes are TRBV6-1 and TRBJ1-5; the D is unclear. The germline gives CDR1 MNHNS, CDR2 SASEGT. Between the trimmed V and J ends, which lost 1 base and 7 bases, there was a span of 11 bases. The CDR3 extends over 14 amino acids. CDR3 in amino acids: CASSEVGRRQPQHF. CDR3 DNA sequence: TGTGCCAGCAGTGAAGTGGGGAGGCGGCAGCCCCAGCATTTT.

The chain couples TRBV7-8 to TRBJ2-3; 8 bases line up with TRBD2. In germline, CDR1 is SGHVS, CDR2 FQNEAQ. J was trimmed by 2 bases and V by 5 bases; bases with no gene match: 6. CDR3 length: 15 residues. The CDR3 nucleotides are TGTGCCAGCAGCCCCTACGGGAGGGACACAGATACGCAGTATTTT. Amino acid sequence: CASSPYGRDTDTQYF.

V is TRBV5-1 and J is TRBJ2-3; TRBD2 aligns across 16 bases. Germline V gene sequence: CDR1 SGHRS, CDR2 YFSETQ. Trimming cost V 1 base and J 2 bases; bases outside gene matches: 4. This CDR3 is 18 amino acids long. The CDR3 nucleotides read TGCGCCAGCAGCTTGCGGGGACTAGCGGGAGGGGACACAGATACGCAGTATTTT. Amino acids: CASSLRGLAGGDTDTQYF. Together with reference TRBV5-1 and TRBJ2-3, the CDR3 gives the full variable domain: KAGVTQTPRYLIKTRGQQVTLSCSPISGHRSVSWYQQTPGQGLQFLFEYFSETQRNKGNFPGRFSGRQFSNSRSEMNVSTLELGDSALYLCASSLRGLAGGDTDTQYFGPGTRLTVL.

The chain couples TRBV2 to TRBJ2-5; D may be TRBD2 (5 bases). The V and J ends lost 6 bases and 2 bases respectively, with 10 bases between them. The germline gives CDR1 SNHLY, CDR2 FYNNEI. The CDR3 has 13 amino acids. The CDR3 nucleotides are TGTGCCAGCAGGAGGGAGTTACAAGAGACCCAGTACTTC. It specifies CASRRELQETQYF.

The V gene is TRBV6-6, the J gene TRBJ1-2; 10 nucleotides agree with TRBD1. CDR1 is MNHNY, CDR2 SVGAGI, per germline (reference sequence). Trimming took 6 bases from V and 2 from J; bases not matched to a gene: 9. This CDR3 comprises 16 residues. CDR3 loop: CASSKTGTGDNYGYTF. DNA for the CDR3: TGTGCCAGCAGCAAAACCGGGACAGGGGACAACTATGGCTACACCTTC.

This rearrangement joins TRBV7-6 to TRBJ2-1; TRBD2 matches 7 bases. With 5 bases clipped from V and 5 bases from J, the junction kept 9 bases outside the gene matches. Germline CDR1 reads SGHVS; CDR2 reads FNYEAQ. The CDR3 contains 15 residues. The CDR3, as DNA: TGTGCCAGCAGCCCACCGGGGGGAGCGGACAATGAGCAGTTCTTC. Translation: CASSPPGGADNEQFF. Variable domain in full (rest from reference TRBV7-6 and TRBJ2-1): GAGVSQSPRYKVTKRGQDVALRCDPISGHVSLYWYRQALGQGPEFLTYFNYEAQQDKSGLPNDRFSAERPEGSISTLTIQRTEQRDSAMYRCASSPPGGADNEQFFGPGTRLTVL.